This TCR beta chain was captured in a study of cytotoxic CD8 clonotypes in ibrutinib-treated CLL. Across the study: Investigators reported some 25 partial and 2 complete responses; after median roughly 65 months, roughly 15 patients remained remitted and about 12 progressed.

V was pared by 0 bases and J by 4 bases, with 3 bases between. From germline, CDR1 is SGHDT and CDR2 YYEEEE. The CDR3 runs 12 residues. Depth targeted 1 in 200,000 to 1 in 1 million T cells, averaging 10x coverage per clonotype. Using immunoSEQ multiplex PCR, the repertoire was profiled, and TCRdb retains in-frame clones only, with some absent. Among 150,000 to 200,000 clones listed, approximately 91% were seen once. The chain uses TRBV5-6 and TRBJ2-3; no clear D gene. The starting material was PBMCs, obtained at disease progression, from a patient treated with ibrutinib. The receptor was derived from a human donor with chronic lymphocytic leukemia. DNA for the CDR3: TGTGCCAGCAGCTTGGAAGCAGATACGCAGTATTTT. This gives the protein CASSLEADTQYF.